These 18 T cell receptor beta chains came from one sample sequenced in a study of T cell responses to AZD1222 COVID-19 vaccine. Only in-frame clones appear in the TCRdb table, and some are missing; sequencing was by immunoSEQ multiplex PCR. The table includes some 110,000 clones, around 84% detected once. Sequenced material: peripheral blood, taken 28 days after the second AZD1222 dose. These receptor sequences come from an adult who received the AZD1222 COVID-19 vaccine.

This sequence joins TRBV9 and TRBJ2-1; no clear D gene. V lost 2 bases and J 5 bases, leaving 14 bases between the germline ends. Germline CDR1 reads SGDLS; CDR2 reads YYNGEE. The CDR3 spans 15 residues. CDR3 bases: TGTGCCAGCAGCGTGGGAAACAGTGGGGACAATGAGCAGTTCTTC. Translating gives CASSVGNSGDNEQFF.

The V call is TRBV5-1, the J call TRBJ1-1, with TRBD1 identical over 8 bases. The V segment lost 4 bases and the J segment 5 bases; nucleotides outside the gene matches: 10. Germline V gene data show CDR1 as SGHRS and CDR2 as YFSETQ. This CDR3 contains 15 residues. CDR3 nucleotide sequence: TGCGCCAGCAGCCTCATGGCAGGGGGCGAGACTGAAGCTTTCTTT. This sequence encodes CASSLMAGGETEAFF.

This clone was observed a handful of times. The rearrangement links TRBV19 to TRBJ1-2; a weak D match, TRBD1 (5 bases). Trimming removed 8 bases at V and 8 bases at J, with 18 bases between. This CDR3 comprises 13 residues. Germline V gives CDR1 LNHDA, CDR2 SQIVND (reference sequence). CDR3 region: CASSRPPRDGYTF. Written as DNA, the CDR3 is TGTGCCAGTTCTCGACCCCCCCGGGACGGCTACACCTTC.

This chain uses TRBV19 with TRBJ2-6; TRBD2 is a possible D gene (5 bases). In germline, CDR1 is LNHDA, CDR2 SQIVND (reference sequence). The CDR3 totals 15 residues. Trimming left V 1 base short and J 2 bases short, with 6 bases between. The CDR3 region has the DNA TGTGCCAGTAGTATAGGAGGGACTGGGGCCAACGTCCTGACTTTC. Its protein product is CASSIGGTGANVLTF.

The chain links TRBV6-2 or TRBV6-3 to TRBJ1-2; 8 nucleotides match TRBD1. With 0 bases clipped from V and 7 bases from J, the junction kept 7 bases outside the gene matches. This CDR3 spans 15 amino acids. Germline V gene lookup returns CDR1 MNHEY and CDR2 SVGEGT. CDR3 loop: CASSYSSRGRAGYTF. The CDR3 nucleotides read TGTGCCAGCAGTTACTCGTCCAGGGGGCGCGCTGGCTACACCTTC.

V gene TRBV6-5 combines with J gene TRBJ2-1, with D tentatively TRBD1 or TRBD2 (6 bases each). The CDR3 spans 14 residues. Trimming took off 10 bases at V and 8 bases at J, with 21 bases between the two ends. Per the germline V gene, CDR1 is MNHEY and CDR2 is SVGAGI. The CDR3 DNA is TGTGCCACCCAAGCCGAGTGGGGGGCCGATGAGCAGTTCTTC. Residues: CATQAEWGADEQFF.

The CDR3 is CASSLGTGYTEAFF. In DNA, the CDR3 is TGTGCCAGCAGCTTGGGGACAGGGTACACTGAAGCTTTCTTT. V gene TRBV5-8 combines with J gene TRBJ1-1, with TRBD1 identical over 8 bases. Looked up from germline, CDR1 is SGHTS and CDR2 is YDEGEE. The CDR3 has 14 residues. The ends lost 0 bases at V and 3 bases at J; junction bases unmatched: 1.

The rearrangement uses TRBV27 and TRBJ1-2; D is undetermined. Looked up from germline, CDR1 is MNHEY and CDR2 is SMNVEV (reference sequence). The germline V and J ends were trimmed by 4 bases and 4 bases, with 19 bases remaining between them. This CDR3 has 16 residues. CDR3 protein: CASSSLPDGLFYGYTF. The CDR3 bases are TGTGCCAGCAGTTCACTCCCAGATGGGTTATTCTATGGCTACACCTTC.

The CDR3 protein is CASTSRDGETQYF. In nucleotides, the CDR3 is TGTGCCAGCACCTCCCGGGACGGAGAGACCCAGTACTTC. The V and J genes are TRBV5-5 and TRBJ2-5; the D call may be TRBD1 or TRBD2 (5 bases each). The CDR3 extends over 13 amino acids. Germline values: CDR1 SGHKS, CDR2 YYEKEE (reference sequence). With 6 bases removed from V and 4 bases from J, the gap between germline ends came to 13 bases.

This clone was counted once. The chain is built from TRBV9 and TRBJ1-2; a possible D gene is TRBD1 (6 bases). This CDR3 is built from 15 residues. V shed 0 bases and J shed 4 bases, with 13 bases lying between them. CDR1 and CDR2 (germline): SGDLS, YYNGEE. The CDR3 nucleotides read TGTGCCAGCAGCGTAGGGTGGGGGCTTAGCTATGGCTACACCTTC. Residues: CASSVGWGLSYGYTF. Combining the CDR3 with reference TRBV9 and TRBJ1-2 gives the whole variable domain DSGVTQTPKHLITATGQRVTLRCSPRSGDLSVYWYQQSLDQGLQFLIQYYNGEERAKGNILERFSAQQFPDLHSELNLSSLELGDSALYFCASSVGWGLSYGYTFGSGTRLTVV.

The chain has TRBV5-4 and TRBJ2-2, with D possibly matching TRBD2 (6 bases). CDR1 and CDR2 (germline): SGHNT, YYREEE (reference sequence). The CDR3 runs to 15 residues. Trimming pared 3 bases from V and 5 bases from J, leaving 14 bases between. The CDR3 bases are TGTGCCAGCAGCTCGGGCAGTCGGGGGACCGGGGAGCTGTTTTTT. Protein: CASSSGSRGTGELFF.

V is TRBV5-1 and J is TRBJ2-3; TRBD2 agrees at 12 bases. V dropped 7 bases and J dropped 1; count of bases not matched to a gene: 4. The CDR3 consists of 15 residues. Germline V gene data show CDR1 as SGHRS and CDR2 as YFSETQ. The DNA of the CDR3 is TGCGCCAGCGAACCTAGCGGGGGGGGCACAGATACGCAGTATTTT. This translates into CASEPSGGGTDTQYF. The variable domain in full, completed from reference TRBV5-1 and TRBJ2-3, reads KAGVTQTPRYLIKTRGQQVTLSCSPISGHRSVSWYQQTPGQGLQFLFEYFSETQRNKGNFPGRFSGRQFSNSRSEMNVSTLELGDSALYLCASEPSGGGTDTQYFGPGTRLTVL.

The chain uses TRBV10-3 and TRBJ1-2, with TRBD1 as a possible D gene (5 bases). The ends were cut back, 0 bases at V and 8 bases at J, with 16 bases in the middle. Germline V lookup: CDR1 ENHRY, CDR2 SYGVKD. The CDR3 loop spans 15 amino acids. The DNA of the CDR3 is TGTGCCATCAGTGAGTCGACTCTTGGGGACCGCGGCTACACCTTC. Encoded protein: CAISESTLGDRGYTF.

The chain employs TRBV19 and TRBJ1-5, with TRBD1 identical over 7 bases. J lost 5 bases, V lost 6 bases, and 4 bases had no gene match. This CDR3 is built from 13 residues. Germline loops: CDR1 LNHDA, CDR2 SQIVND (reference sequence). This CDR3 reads CASSVGQHQPQHF. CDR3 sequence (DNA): TGTGCCAGTAGCGTGGGACAGCATCAGCCCCAGCATTTT. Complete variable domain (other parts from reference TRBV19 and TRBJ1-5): DGGITQSPKYLFRKEGQNVTLSCEQNLNHDAMYWYRQDPGQGLRLIYYSQIVNDFQKGDIAEGYSVSREKKESFPLTVTSAQKNPTAFYLCASSVGQHQPQHFGDGTRLSIL.

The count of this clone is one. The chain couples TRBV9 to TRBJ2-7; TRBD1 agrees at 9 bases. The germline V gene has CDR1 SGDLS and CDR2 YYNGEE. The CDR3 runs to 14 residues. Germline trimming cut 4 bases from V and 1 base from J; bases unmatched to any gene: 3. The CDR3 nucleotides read TGTGCCAGCAGCCGACAGGGGGATTCCTACGAGCAGTACTTC. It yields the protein CASSRQGDSYEQYF.

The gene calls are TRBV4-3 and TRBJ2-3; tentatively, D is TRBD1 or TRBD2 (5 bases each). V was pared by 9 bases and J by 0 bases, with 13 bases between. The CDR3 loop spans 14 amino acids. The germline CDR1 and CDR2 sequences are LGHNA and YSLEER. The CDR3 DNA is TGCGCCAGTAGCGATGGGGGTAGCACAGATACGCAGTATTTT. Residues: CASSDGGSTDTQYF.

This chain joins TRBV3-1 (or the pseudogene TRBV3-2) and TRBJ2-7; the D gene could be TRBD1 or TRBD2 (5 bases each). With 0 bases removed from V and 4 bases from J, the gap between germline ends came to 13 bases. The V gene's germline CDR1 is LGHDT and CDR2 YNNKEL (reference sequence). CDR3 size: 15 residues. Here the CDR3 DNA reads TGTGCCAGCAGCCAAGATGGACGGGGCGTTTACGAGCAGTACTTC. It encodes CASSQDGRGVYEQYF.

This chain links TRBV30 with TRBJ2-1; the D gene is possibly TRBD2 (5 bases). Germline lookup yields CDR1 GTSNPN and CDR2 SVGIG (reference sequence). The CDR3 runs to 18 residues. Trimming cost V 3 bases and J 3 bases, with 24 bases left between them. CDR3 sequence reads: CAWSPPGVALTSYNEQFF. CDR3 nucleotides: TGTGCCTGGAGCCCCCCCGGGGTAGCCCTTACGAGCTACAATGAGCAGTTCTTC.